This T cell receptor (beta chain) was profiled in a study of human T cells and chemical hapten exposure. In the study overall: The patch tests put 0.01% DPC on the skin of the upper back and were read 6 days later.

Time point in this sample: patch test 2, 6 weeks after DPC sensitization. Treatment meaning: therapeutic diphenylcyclopropenone sensitization with weekly scalp DPC. Study outcomes and limitations: Expanded TCRs clustered into significantly more large CDR3 similarity groups than controls, the analysis revealed.

Trimming left V 1 base short and J 7 bases short, with 8 bases between. Germline V gives CDR1 LGHNA, CDR2 YSLEER. The CDR3 runs 13 residues. TCRdb re-derived calls from the RACE reads in MiXCR, one entry per CDR3 protein. The sample has a few hundred thousand distinct CDR3 sequences; under 6.5% are singletons. Worth noting for this clonotype: Its antigen remains unidentified.

The J gene is TRBJ1-5, the V gene TRBV4-3, with D uncertain. This specimen was whole blood, taken in connection with sensitization to the hapten diphenylcyclopropenone (DPC). This receptor was taken from a woman aged 18-30 years with alopecia areata. Some clones in this sample may be carry-over from other donors' samples. Here the CDR3 reads CASSQGRRQPQHF. CDR3 nucleotide sequence: TGCGCCAGCAGCCAAGGGAGACGGCAGCCCCAGCATTTT.